The rows below give T cell receptor beta chains drawn from one sample of a study of T-cell reconstitution after alpha-beta-depleted transplantation in children. TCRdb re-derived calls from the PCR reads in MiXCR, one entry per CDR3 protein. The table includes about 340,000 distinct CDR3 sequences, approximately 12% detected once. Sequenced here: PBMCs, sampled from the stem cell graft. Every receptor here comes from a human donor who donated a stem cell graft to a child with Fanconi anemia. CDR3s include the opening cysteine and the closing phenylalanine or tryptophan.

v_gene: TRBV21-1; j_gene: TRBJ1-2; CDR3aa: CASSKALYAGSTNYGYTF
v_gene: TRBV18; j_gene: TRBJ2-3; CDR3aa: CASSPPLAGATDTQYF
v_gene: TRBV7-8; j_gene: TRBJ2-7; CDR3aa: CASSPDSARGANEQYF
v_gene: TRBV30; j_gene: TRBJ1-4; CDR3aa: CAWSEKLFF
v_gene: TRBV7-9; j_gene: TRBJ2-5; CDR3aa: CASSLGRTGEETQYF
v_gene: TRBV6-6; j_gene: TRBJ1-5; CDR3aa: CASSYSSELQHF
v_gene: TRBV7-3; j_gene: TRBJ2-1; CDR3aa: CASSVFGGNEQFF
v_gene: TRBV10-3; j_gene: TRBJ1-5; CDR3aa: CAISESGQGVDQPQHF
v_gene: TRBV7-2; j_gene: TRBJ2-4; CDR3aa: CASSTLAKNIQYF
v_gene: TRBV20-1; j_gene: TRBJ1-2; CDR3aa: CSARGDKAAGYTF
v_gene: TRBV10-3; j_gene: TRBJ2-1; CDR3aa: CAISDGQGASEQFF
v_gene: TRBV5-4; j_gene: TRBJ1-6; CDR3aa: CASSFRGQGNSPLHF
v_gene: TRBV30; j_gene: TRBJ1-1; CDR3aa: CAGRGNTEAFF
v_gene: TRBV28; j_gene: TRBJ2-1; CDR3aa: CASSTSGAANEQFF
v_gene: TRBV7-6; j_gene: TRBJ2-5; CDR3aa: CASSSGSSGGVETQYF
v_gene: TRBV7-3; j_gene: TRBJ2-1; CDR3aa: CASSTTSGGLTLNEQFF
v_gene: TRBV7-6; j_gene: TRBJ2-2; CDR3aa: CASSLVLTQKATGELFF
v_gene: TRBV5-4; j_gene: TRBJ2-2; CDR3aa: CASSLDVSGELFF
v_gene: TRBV4-1; j_gene: TRBJ1-5; CDR3aa: CASSQDGGFGNQPQHF
v_gene: TRBV20-1; j_gene: TRBJ1-5; CDR3aa: CSARDARGNQPQHF
v_gene: TRBV5-1; j_gene: TRBJ1-6; CDR3aa: CASSLDLTGAGSPLHF
v_gene: TRBV10-3; j_gene: TRBJ2-5; CDR3aa: CATWNRETQYF
v_gene: TRBV15; j_gene: TRBJ2-7; CDR3aa: CATSRDAGRQELKYF